Below are 24 T cell receptor beta chains sequenced from a single sample in a study of T-cell memory formation after mild COVID-19. TCRdb used MiXCR to reprocess the 5' RACE reads, holding one entry per CDR3 protein. The profile shows about 430,000 distinct CDR3 sequences, more than 15% of them singletons. The sequenced sample consisted of PBMCs or a T cell subset sorted from them (not recorded which). Receptors were obtained from a man between 18 and 35 years old who had mild COVID-19 (a few samples of this study predate the infection). Cell type and time point are not known.

This clonotype has just a few counts. This chain joins TRBV7-2 and TRBJ1-1; D is unresolved. The CDR3 runs 16 residues. The V and J ends lost 1 base and 0 bases respectively, with 12 bases between them. The V gene's germline CDR1 is SGHTA and CDR2 FQGNSA. As DNA, the CDR3 is TGTGCCAGCAGCTTAGTTGAGCTCCCCATGAACACTGAAGCTTTCTTT. It translates to CASSLVELPMNTEAFF.

The V call is TRBV29-1, the J call TRBJ2-3; no definite D call. Trimming left V 3 bases short and J 5 bases short, with 12 bases between. The germline V gene encodes CDR1 SQVTM and CDR2 ANQGSEA. The CDR3 covers 13 residues. CDR3 sequence (DNA): TGCAGCGTTGACCGCCAGGCGGAAGATACGCAGTATTTT. It yields the protein CSVDRQAEDTQYF.

This clonotype was recorded many times. The chain carries TRBV18 and TRBJ1-2; D uncertain. The CDR3 consists of 14 residues. Trimming left V 6 bases short and J 0 bases short, with 11 bases between. Per the germline V gene, CDR1 is KGHSH and CDR2 is LQKENI. The chain's CDR3 is CASSPGGANYGYTF. CDR3 nucleotide sequence: TGTGCCAGCTCCCCCGGCGGAGCTAACTATGGCTACACCTTC.

The chain has TRBV5-4 and TRBJ2-3; D assignment may be TRBD1 or TRBD2 (5 bases each). The CDR3 contains 13 residues. Germline CDR1 is SGHNT and CDR2 is YYREEE (reference sequence). The germline V and J ends were trimmed by 4 bases and 5 bases, with 11 bases remaining between them. The CDR3 DNA reads TGTGCCAGCAGCCGGGACCAGGGAGATACGCAGTATTTT. Translated: CASSRDQGDTQYF.

This chain links TRBV6-5 with TRBJ1-3; no reliable D call. This CDR3 has 13 residues. From germline, CDR1 is MNHEY and CDR2 SVGAGI. The V end was cut by 6 bases, the J end by 4 bases, with 10 bases between. CDR3 coding DNA: TGTGCCAGCAGCCTAGTTCTGGGAAACACCATATATTTT. This encodes CASSLVLGNTIYF.

This clonotype appeared a few times. The chain combines TRBV4-3 with TRBJ2-5; tentative D call: TRBD2 (5 bases). The CDR3 contains 16 residues. V was shortened by 0 bases and J by 1 base, with 12 bases between the two germline ends. Germline-derived CDR1 and CDR2 are LGHNA and YSLEER. As DNA, the CDR3 is TGCGCCAGCAGCCAAGATGGAGGTGGGGTCCAAGAGACCCAGTACTTC. As protein: CASSQDGGGVQETQYF.

This clonotype was recorded a few times. This rearrangement joins TRBV29-1 to TRBJ2-3, with TRBD1 identical over 7 bases. CDR3 length: 14 residues. The J segment lost 0 bases and the V segment lost 4 bases, leaving 4 bases of the junction unmatched. Germline V CDR1 and CDR2: SQVTM, ANQGSEA. CDR3 in DNA: TGCAGCGTTGTCCCAGGGGGAAGCACAGATACGCAGTATTTT. Translated: CSVVPGGSTDTQYF.

The rearrangement links TRBV20-1 to TRBJ1-5; a possible D gene is TRBD1 (5 bases). The germline CDR1 and CDR2 sequences are DFQATT and SNEGSKA (reference sequence). Trimming shortened V by 4 bases and J by 3 bases, and 10 bases separated the two germline ends. This CDR3 is 13 amino acids long. The CDR3 is CSATGGVNQPQHF. CDR3 nucleotides: TGCAGTGCTACGGGAGGGGTCAATCAGCCCCAGCATTTT.

The chain has TRBV4-3 and TRBJ2-3; D may match TRBD1 or TRBD2 (5 bases each). V was trimmed by 3 bases and J by 1 base, leaving 8 bases between them. The CDR3 covers 14 residues. CDR1 is LGHNA, CDR2 YSLEER, per germline. In DNA, the CDR3 is TGCGCCAGCAGCCACCTGGGGGGCACAGATACGCAGTATTTT. Translated, it gives CASSHLGGTDTQYF.

V and J are TRBV6-4 and TRBJ1-2; 7 positions agree with TRBD1. The CDR3 loop spans 15 amino acids. CDR1 is MRHNA and CDR2 is SNTAGT in the germline V gene. After removal of 9 bases from V and 2 bases from J, the junction contained 12 bases not matched to a gene. The DNA for the CDR3 is TGTGCCAGTTGTTACGCCAGGGGGAGGAACTATGGCTACACCTTC. Protein sequence: CASCYARGRNYGYTF.

The chain has TRBV3-1 and TRBJ2-1, with D unresolved. This CDR3 spans 14 amino acids. V lost 4 bases to trimming and J lost 3 bases, with 10 bases between them. Germline values: CDR1 LGHDT, CDR2 YNNKEL (reference sequence). This chain's CDR3 is CASSPRIGYNEQFF. CDR3 nucleotides: TGTGCCAGCAGCCCGAGGATCGGCTACAATGAGCAGTTCTTC.

The V and J genes are TRBV5-1 and TRBJ1-2, with a tentative D call TRBD1 (6 bases). Trimming cost V 4 bases and J 4 bases, with 17 bases left between them. CDR3 length equals 15 residues. Germline V gene lookup returns CDR1 SGHRS and CDR2 YFSETQ. CDR3 residues: CASSRTPTGFYGYTF. For the CDR3, the DNA is TGCGCCAGCAGCCGGACCCCTACAGGGTTCTATGGCTACACCTTC.

The J gene is TRBJ2-5, the V gene TRBV5-4; perhaps TRBD1 as D (6 bases). Germline V lookup: CDR1 SGHNT, CDR2 YYREEE (reference sequence). The CDR3 totals 15 residues. V was trimmed by 1 base and J by 5 bases, leaving 15 bases between them. The chain's CDR3 is CASSLRGSSMETQYF. CDR3 nucleotide sequence: TGTGCCAGCAGCTTGAGGGGGTCTAGCATGGAGACCCAGTACTTC.

This chain joins TRBV12-3 or TRBV12-4 and TRBJ1-1, with TRBD1 as a possible D gene (5 bases). Deletions cut 4 bases from V and 2 bases from J, with 17 bases between. This CDR3 spans 16 amino acids. The CDR3 DNA reads as TGTGCCAGCAGTTGGACACCCCGGTATTTCAACACTGAAGCTTTCTTT. Translated: CASSWTPRYFNTEAFF.

This clonotype occurred a few times. The V call is TRBV12-3 or TRBV12-4, the J call TRBJ2-3; 14 positions agree with TRBD2. This CDR3 comprises 16 residues. Trimming at V came to 5 bases and at J to 4 bases, leaving 5 bases not matched to a gene. The CDR3 loop is CASSGLAGGPSDTQYF. As DNA, the CDR3 is TGTGCCAGCAGTGGACTAGCGGGGGGCCCTTCAGATACGCAGTATTTT.

This clonotype was recorded a few times. The rearrangement joins TRBV5-5 to TRBJ2-7; TRBD1 matches at 8 bases. This CDR3 contains 15 residues. Germline CDR1 is SGHKS and CDR2 is YYEKEE (reference sequence). V shed 5 bases and J 2 bases; nucleotides not matched to a gene: 9. The CDR3 coding sequence is TGTGCCAGCAGAATGGAGGCGGACAGGGCCTACGAGCAGTACGTC. Translation: CASRMEADRAYEQYV.

The gene calls are TRBV20-1 and TRBJ1-1; a possible D gene is TRBD1 (5 bases). The germline V gene encodes CDR1 DFQATT and CDR2 SNEGSKA (reference sequence). The CDR3 is 12 amino acids. Trimming took off 4 bases at V and 7 bases at J, with 13 bases between the two ends. The CDR3 sequence: CSAMGRPYEAFF. The CDR3 region has the DNA TGCAGTGCTATGGGACGGCCCTATGAAGCTTTCTTT.

A few counts support this clonotype. The chain joins TRBV7-2 to TRBJ2-7; a possible D gene is TRBD1 (6 bases). The V gene lost 10 bases and the J gene lost 5 bases, with 12 bases spanning the gap. The CDR3 totals 11 residues. The germline CDR1 and CDR2 sequences are SGHTA and FQGNSA. CDR3 nucleotide sequence: TGTGCCACCAAGGGGGAAAACGAGCAGTACTTC. It codes for CATKGENEQYF.

This clonotype was seen a handful of times. The gene calls are TRBV6-6 and TRBJ1-3; 8 bases align to TRBD1. Germline assignment: CDR1 MNHNY and CDR2 SVGAGI (reference sequence). The J segment lost 2 bases and the V segment lost 5 bases, leaving 5 bases of the junction unmatched. This CDR3 comprises 15 residues. The CDR3 DNA reads as TGTGCCAGCAGTGTTCAGGGGGCCCCTGGAAACACCATATATTTT. Translated: CASSVQGAPGNTIYF.

This clonotype occurred a few times. The chain uses TRBV25-1 and TRBJ2-1; D perhaps matches TRBD2 (6 bases). CDR3 length equals 16 residues. With 2 bases removed from V and 3 bases from J, the gap between germline ends came to 14 bases. Germline values: CDR1 MGHDK, CDR2 SYGVNS. The CDR3: CASSEGLAPIYNEQFF. Here the CDR3 DNA reads TGTGCCAGCAGTGAAGGGCTAGCGCCGATCTACAATGAGCAGTTCTTC. Full variable domain (rest looked up from reference TRBV25-1 and TRBJ2-1): EADIYQTPRYLVIGTGKKITLECSQTMGHDKMYWYQQDPGMELHLIHYSYGVNSTEKGDLSSESTVSRIRTEHFPLTLESARPSHTSQYLCASSEGLAPIYNEQFFGPGTRLTVL.

This clonotype was recorded many times. V and J are TRBV10-3 and TRBJ1-1; D is possibly TRBD1 (5 bases). The V and J ends lost 0 bases and 1 base respectively, with 6 bases between them. CDR3 size: 14 residues. Germline values: CDR1 ENHRY, CDR2 SYGVKD. For the CDR3, the DNA is TGTGCCATCAGTGAGTCGAGGGGGAACACTGAAGCTTTCTTT. Its protein is CAISESRGNTEAFF.

The genes are TRBV12-3 or TRBV12-4 and TRBJ2-5; D assignment may be TRBD1 or TRBD2 (5 bases each). The germline V and J ends were trimmed by 6 bases and 0 bases, with 8 bases remaining between them. This CDR3 spans 13 amino acids. The CDR3 protein is CASRWGYQETQYF. CDR3 DNA: TGTGCCAGCAGGTGGGGGTACCAAGAGACCCAGTACTTC.

For the CDR3, the DNA is TGCGCCAGCAGGGGGGACAGGGGCCGGTACGAGCAGTACTTC. It translates to CASRGDRGRYEQYF. The rearrangement uses TRBV5-1 and TRBJ2-7; TRBD1 aligns across 10 bases. J gave up 4 bases and V 5 bases, and 6 bases lay outside the gene matches. The CDR3 has 14 amino acids. CDR1 and CDR2 from the germline V gene are SGHRS and YFSETQ.

This clonotype was seen only a few times. The V call is TRBV5-1, the J call TRBJ2-7, with D possibly TRBD1 on 6 matching bases. The germline V gene has CDR1 SGHRS and CDR2 YFSETQ. This CDR3 region has 14 residues. Trimming shortened V by 1 base and J by 7 bases, and 15 bases separated the two germline ends. CDR3 region: CASSLSVGAREQYF. CDR3 DNA: TGCGCCAGCAGCTTGAGTGTGGGGGCGCGAGAGCAGTACTTC.